These T cell receptor beta chains were read from a single sample in a study of blood T cell repertoires in COVID-19. The data were produced by immunoSEQ multiplex PCR, yet TCRdb's version contains in-frame clones alone and is incomplete. Of approximately 150,000 clones listed, roughly 82% are singletons. The specimen was peripheral blood. The receptors come from a woman in her 70s with acute or convalescent COVID-19. Each CDR3 is given with its conserved first and last residue. The order of the fields is CDR3 DNA, CDR3 protein, D gene, V gene, clone size, J gene. A D gene is named only where the DNA matches it firmly. Not every row has a clone size; where given, it reads once, few, many or a size class.

CDR3nt: TGTGCCAGCAGGCCCCAGGGGGGTAGCAATCAGCCCCAGCATTTT; CDR3aa: CASRPQGGSNQPQHF; d_gene: TRBD1; v_gene: TRBV6-5; abundance: .; j_gene: TRBJ1-5
CDR3nt: TGTGCCTGGATATACACAAACACTGAAGCTTTCTTT; CDR3aa: CAWIYTNTEAFF; d_gene: .; v_gene: TRBV30; abundance: .; j_gene: TRBJ1-1
CDR3nt: TGTGCCTGGAGCGGTGGTACCCCCTCTGGAAACACCATATATTTT; CDR3aa: CAWSGGTPSGNTIYF; d_gene: .; v_gene: TRBV30; abundance: .; j_gene: TRBJ1-3
CDR3nt: TGCGCCAGCAGCCAGTCAGGGACACCGACACGGTCACCCCTCCACTTT; CDR3aa: CASSQSGTPTRSPLHF; d_gene: .; v_gene: TRBV4-1; abundance: .; j_gene: TRBJ1-6
CDR3nt: TGTGCCAGCAATCTGGGCCCCGAAGGGGGTCAGCCCCAGCATTTT; CDR3aa: CASNLGPEGGQPQHF; d_gene: .; v_gene: TRBV6-6; abundance: .; j_gene: TRBJ1-5
CDR3nt: TGTGCCAGCAGCCAAGACAGGGTTAATGAAAAACTGTTTTTT; CDR3aa: CASSQDRVNEKLFF; d_gene: .; v_gene: TRBV4-2; abundance: .; j_gene: TRBJ1-4
CDR3nt: TGTGCCAGCAGTTCAGGGGCTAGCAATCAGCCCCAGCATTTT; CDR3aa: CASSSGASNQPQHF; d_gene: .; v_gene: TRBV28; abundance: once; j_gene: TRBJ1-5
CDR3nt: TGCGCCAGCAGCCAAGTCCGTGGACTACTCACAGATACGCAGTATTTT; CDR3aa: CASSQVRGLLTDTQYF; d_gene: .; v_gene: TRBV4-1; abundance: .; j_gene: TRBJ2-3
CDR3nt: TGTGCCAGCAGCTCAGCCGGACTAGCGGAAAATGAGCAGTTCTTC; CDR3aa: CASSSAGLAENEQFF; d_gene: TRBD2; v_gene: TRBV7-9; abundance: few; j_gene: TRBJ2-1
CDR3nt: TGTGCCAGTAGTTCTAGGATTAGCCGAAACTCTGGGGCCAACGTCCTGACTTTC; CDR3aa: CASSSRISRNSGANVLTF; d_gene: .; v_gene: TRBV19; abundance: .; j_gene: TRBJ2-6
CDR3nt: TGTGCCAGCAGCCGCCCGGGACAAAATGGCTACACCTTC; CDR3aa: CASSRPGQNGYTF; d_gene: .; v_gene: TRBV5-4; abundance: .; j_gene: TRBJ1-2
CDR3nt: TGCGCCAGCTCGGGACTAGCGGGAGTTGAGCAGTTCTTC; CDR3aa: CASSGLAGVEQFF; d_gene: TRBD2; v_gene: TRBV4-1; abundance: .; j_gene: TRBJ2-1
CDR3nt: TGTGCCACCCTTCGAGACTCTGGGGCCAACGTCCTGACTTTC; CDR3aa: CATLRDSGANVLTF; d_gene: .; v_gene: TRBV28; abundance: .; j_gene: TRBJ2-6
CDR3nt: TGTGCCAGCAGCTCAGGGCTCTGGACAGATTATCCTAGCACAGATACGCAGTATTTT; CDR3aa: CASSSGLWTDYPSTDTQYF; d_gene: .; v_gene: TRBV7-2; abundance: .; j_gene: TRBJ2-3
CDR3nt: TGTGCCAGCAGCCAAAGTACAGGGGGCGTATGGGCTTTCTTT; CDR3aa: CASSQSTGGVWAFF; d_gene: TRBD1; v_gene: TRBV3-1/TRBV3-2; abundance: .; j_gene: TRBJ1-1
CDR3nt: TGTGCCAGCACGGATCAGGGGGCGAGAGCTGAAGCTTTCTTT; CDR3aa: CASTDQGARAEAFF; d_gene: TRBD1; v_gene: TRBV6-5; abundance: once; j_gene: TRBJ1-1
CDR3nt: TGTGCCAGCAGCAATTACAGACTAGGGGATACCTACGAGCAGTACTTC; CDR3aa: CASSNYRLGDTYEQYF; d_gene: .; v_gene: TRBV3-1/TRBV3-2; abundance: .; j_gene: TRBJ2-7